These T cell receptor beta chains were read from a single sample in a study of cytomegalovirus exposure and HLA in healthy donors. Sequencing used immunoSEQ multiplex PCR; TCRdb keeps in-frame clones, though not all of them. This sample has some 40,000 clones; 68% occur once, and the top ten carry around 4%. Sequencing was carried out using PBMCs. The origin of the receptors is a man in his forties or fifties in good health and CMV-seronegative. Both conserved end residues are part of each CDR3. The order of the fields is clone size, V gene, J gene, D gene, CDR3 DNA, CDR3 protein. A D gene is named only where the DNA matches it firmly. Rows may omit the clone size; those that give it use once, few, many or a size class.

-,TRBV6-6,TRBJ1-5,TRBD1,TGTGCCAGCAGTCAACAGGGGGCGGTGCAGCCCCAGCATTTT,CASSQQGAVQPQHF
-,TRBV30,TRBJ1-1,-,TGTGCCTGGGTCCCCGCGGCACCTAGGAAAGCTTTCTTT,CAWVPAAPRKAFF
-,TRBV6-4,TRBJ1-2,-,TGTGCCAGCAGTGACTCCCCCCGCAGGGGTAACTATGGCTACACCTTC,CASSDSPRRGNYGYTF
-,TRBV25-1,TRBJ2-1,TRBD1,TGTGCCAGCAGTGGAGACAGGGAATACAATGAGCAGTTCTTC,CASSGDREYNEQFF
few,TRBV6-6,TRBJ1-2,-,TGTGCCAGCAGTTCGGGAATTTATGGCTACACCTTC,CASSSGIYGYTF
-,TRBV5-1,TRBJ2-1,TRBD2,TGCGCCAGCAGCTCCGGGGGGGGAGGCTACAATGAGCAGTTCTTC,CASSSGGGGYNEQFF
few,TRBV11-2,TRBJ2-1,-,TGTGCCAGCAGTAGGGTGTATGGGAGCGATTACGGCAATGAGCAGTTCTTC,CASSRVYGSDYGNEQFF
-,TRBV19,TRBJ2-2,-,TGTGCCAGTAGGGATCGGACAGTCACCGGGGAGCTGTTTTTT,CASRDRTVTGELFF
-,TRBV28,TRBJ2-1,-,TGTGCCAGCAGAGCCTGGTACAATGAGCAGTTCTTC,CASRAWYNEQFF
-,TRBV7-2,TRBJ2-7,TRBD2,TGTGCCAGCAGCTTAGTTGCGGGGGTTGTGTACGAGCAGTACTTC,CASSLVAGVVYEQYF
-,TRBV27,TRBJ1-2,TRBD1,TGTGCCAGCAGTTGGACAGGGAAGAATGGCTACACCTTC,CASSWTGKNGYTF
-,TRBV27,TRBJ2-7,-,TGTGCCAGCAGTTTAAACAGGGCAGAGAACGAGCAGTACTTC,CASSLNRAENEQYF
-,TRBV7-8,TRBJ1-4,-,TGTGCCAGCAGCGGCCGGGACAAAGCAACTAATGAAAAACTGTTTTTT,CASSGRDKATNEKLFF
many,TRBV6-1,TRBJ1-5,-,TGTGCCAGCAGTGAACCCTATAGCAATCAGCCCCAGCATTTT,CASSEPYSNQPQHF
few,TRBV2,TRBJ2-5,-,TGTGCCAGCATCGAGGGAGAGACCCAGTACTTC,CASIEGETQYF
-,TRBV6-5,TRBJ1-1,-,TGTGCCAGCAGCAAATATCAGGGGACTGAAGCTTTCTTT,CASSKYQGTEAFF
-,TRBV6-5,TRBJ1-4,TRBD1,TGTGCCAGCAGTTTAACAGGGGTAACTAATGAAAAACTGTTTTTT,CASSLTGVTNEKLFF
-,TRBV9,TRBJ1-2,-,TGTGCCAGCAGCCCAGGACGGGAGAACTATGGCTACACCTTC,CASSPGRENYGYTF
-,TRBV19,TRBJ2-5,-,TGTGCCAGTAGTACAGGGCTGGAGACCCAGTACTTC,CASSTGLETQYF
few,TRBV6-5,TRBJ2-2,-,TGTGCCAGCAGTTACACGGGGGAAAACACCGGGGAGCTGTTTTTT,CASSYTGENTGELFF
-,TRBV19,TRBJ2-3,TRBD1,TGTGCCAGTAGTGCGGACAGGGGAAGCACAGATACGCAGTATTTT,CASSADRGSTDTQYF
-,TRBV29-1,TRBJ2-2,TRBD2,TGCAGCGTCCACGTGGGACTAGCGGGGGGGTTAGGCGGGGAGCTGTTTTTT,CSVHVGLAGGLGGELFF
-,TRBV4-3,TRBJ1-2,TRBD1,TGCGCCAGCAGCCAAGGTACAGGGGTGGTCTATGGCTACACCTTC,CASSQGTGVVYGYTF
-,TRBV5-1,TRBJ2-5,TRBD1,TGCGCCAGCAGCCGGGACAGTCTACAAGAGACCCAGTACTTC,CASSRDSLQETQYF
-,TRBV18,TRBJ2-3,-,TGTGCCAGCTCATCCGGACAGCACACAGATACGCAGTATTTT,CASSSGQHTDTQYF
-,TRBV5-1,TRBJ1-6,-,TGCGCCAGCTCGCTAGCAGGTGATAATTCACCCCTCCACTTT,CASSLAGDNSPLHF
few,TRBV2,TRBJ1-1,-,TGTGCCAGCAGTGACGGAGGAGACACTGAAGCTTTCTTT,CASSDGGDTEAFF
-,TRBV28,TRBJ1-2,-,TGTGCCAGCCAACAGGACAACTATGGCTACACCTTC,CASQQDNYGYTF
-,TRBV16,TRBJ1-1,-,TGTGCCAGCAGCCCGCTTGGCGGACAGCGCGGTAACACTGAAGCTTTCTTT,CASSPLGGQRGNTEAFF
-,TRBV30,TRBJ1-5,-,TGTGCCTGGAGTGGGTGGGGGGGCGGTCAGCCCCAGCATTTT,CAWSGWGGGQPQHF
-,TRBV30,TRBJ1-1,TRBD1,TGTGCCCGAAAGACAGGGGGGAACACTGAAGCTTTCTTT,CARKTGGNTEAFF
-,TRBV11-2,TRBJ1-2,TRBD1,TGTGCCAGCAGCTCCGGGACAGGGAACTATGGCTACACCTTC,CASSSGTGNYGYTF
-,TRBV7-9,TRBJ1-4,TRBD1,TGTGCCAGCAGCGACCGGTGGGGACAGGGGGCTCCAACTAATGAAAAACTGTTTTTT,CASSDRWGQGAPTNEKLFF
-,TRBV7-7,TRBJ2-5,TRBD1,TGTGCTAGCAGCTCTTCAGGGGGAGAGACCCAGTACTTC,CASSSSGGETQYF
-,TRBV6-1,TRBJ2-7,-,TGTGCCAGTCCGGGGCAGGGGAACTACGAGCAGTACTTC,CASPGQGNYEQYF
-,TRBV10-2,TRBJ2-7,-,TGCGCCAGCAGTGACCCCCGGCGCATTGGAAGGAGCTCCTACGAGCAGTACTTC,CASSDPRRIGRSSYEQYF
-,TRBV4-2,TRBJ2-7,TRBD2,TGTGCCAGCAGCCAAGATCTAGCGGGGGAGACCTACGAGCAGTACTTC,CASSQDLAGETYEQYF
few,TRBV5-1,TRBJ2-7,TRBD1,TGCGCCAGCAGCTTGGTGACAGGGGTCGGCGAGCAGTACTTC,CASSLVTGVGEQYF
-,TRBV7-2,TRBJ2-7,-,TGTGCCAGCAGCCTATCGACTGGATACGAGCAGTACTTC,CASSLSTGYEQYF
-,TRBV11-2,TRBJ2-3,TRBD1,TGTGCCACATCCGGACAGGGGTTCACAGATACGCAGTATTTT,CATSGQGFTDTQYF
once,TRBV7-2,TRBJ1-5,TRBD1,TGTGCCAGCAGTCCGGGACAGGTTTCTAATCAGCCCCAGCATTTT,CASSPGQVSNQPQHF
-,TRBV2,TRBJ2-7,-,TGTGCCAGCAGTGGACTAGTGAGTGGCGAGCAGTACTTC,CASSGLVSGEQYF
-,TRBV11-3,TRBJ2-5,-,TGTGCCAGCAGCGGACAGCAAGAGACCCAGTACTTC,CASSGQQETQYF
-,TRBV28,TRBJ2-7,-,TGTGCCAGCACCTCAGGGACATTCTCCTACGAGCAGTACTTC,CASTSGTFSYEQYF
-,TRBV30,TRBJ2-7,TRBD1,TGTGCCTGGAGTTACGGACAGGGGTTCTACGAGCAGTACTTC,CAWSYGQGFYEQYF
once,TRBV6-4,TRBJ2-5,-,TGTGCCGGAGAGGCAGGGGCTGAGGAGACCCAGTACTTC,CAGEAGAEETQYF
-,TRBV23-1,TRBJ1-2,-,TGCGCCAGCAGTCAATCCAGAGGCAGTAAGAACTATGGCTACACCTTC,CASSQSRGSKNYGYTF
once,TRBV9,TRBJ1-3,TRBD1,TGTGCCAGCAGCCCCCAGGGGGTGCCAAGAAACACCATATATTTT,CASSPQGVPRNTIYF
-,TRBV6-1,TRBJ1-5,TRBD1,TGTGCCAGCAGGACACAGGGGGCTGAACAGCCCCAGCATTTT,CASRTQGAEQPQHF
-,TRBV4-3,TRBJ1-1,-,TGCGCCAGCAGCCAAGAAGCGGGGTACGGCACTGAAGCTTTCTTT,CASSQEAGYGTEAFF
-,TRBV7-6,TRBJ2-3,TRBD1,TGTGCCAGCAGCTTAAGGACAGGTCAAAGCACAGATACGCAGTATTTT,CASSLRTGQSTDTQYF
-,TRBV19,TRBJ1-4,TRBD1,TGTGCCAGTATGGCTGGGACAGTTAATGAAAAACTGTTTTTT,CASMAGTVNEKLFF
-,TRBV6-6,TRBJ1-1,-,TGTGCCAGCAGCCAGACAGTTCCCAACACTGAAGCTTTCTTT,CASSQTVPNTEAFF